The sequence of this TCR beta chain was determined in a study of cytomegalovirus exposure and HLA in healthy donors. Whole-study findings and limits: It was found in a later analysis that first-cohort TCR clusters tended to co-occur in the 90 to 150 validation repertoires.

Turning to this clone: Its target is not known.

Generated by immunoSEQ multiplex PCR, the TCRdb table keeps only in-frame clones and is missing some. The top ten clones hold roughly 2% of a sample with over 200,000 clones, 87% of them seen once. V lost 2 bases and J lost 1; bases outside the gene matches: 13. The CDR3 sequence is 18 residues long. CDR1 SGHAT and CDR2 FQNNGV come from the germline V gene. The validation cohort, a group of 130 or so subjects, included the donors and was separate from the approximately 650-subject first cohort. The sample taken for sequencing was PBMCs. The receptor comes from a woman aged 18-29 years in good health and CMV-seropositive. The J gene is TRBJ2-7, the V gene TRBV11-2; 8 bases agree with TRBD2. The CDR3 reads CASSLRREGRHSSYEQYF. The CDR3 DNA is TGTGCCAGCAGCTTACGACGGGAGGGCCGACACAGTTCCTACGAGCAGTACTTC.